This is a list of T cell receptor beta chains from one sample in a study of radiotherapy plus CTLA-4 blockade in lung cancer. Data came from immunoSEQ multiplex PCR; TCRdb stores just in-frame clones and leaves some out. The repertoire holds approximately 95,000 clones, with approximately 78% as singletons. Sequences were derived from peripheral blood, sampled from a patient treated with radiotherapy plus ipilimumab. Receptors originate from a human donor with non-small cell lung cancer who had a partial response to radiotherapy plus ipilimumab. The CDR3 runs from the conserved cysteine through the conserved F or W. D genes are given only for firm matches. Not all rows give a size; the values are once, few, many and, for expanded clones, a class.

J,V,D,size,CDR3,DNA
TRBJ1-2,TRBV7-2,NA,NA,CASSPEANYGYTF,TGTGCCAGCAGCCCAGAAGCTAACTATGGCTACACCTTC
TRBJ1-2,TRBV19,TRBD1,NA,CASSMGTGSNYGYTF,TGTGCCAGTAGTATGGGGACAGGATCTAACTATGGCTACACCTTC
TRBJ2-1,TRBV5-4,TRBD1,NA,CASSLATGVYNEQFF,TGTGCCAGCAGCTTGGCCACAGGGGTATACAATGAGCAGTTCTTC
TRBJ2-1,TRBV7-2,TRBD2,NA,CASSSRLAGVWGGEQFF,TGTGCCAGCAGCTCCCGACTAGCGGGAGTGTGGGGCGGTGAGCAGTTCTTC
TRBJ2-2,TRBV9,TRBD2,NA,CASSVRLAGGTGELFF,TGTGCCAGCAGCGTAAGGTTAGCGGGAGGAACCGGGGAGCTGTTTTTT
TRBJ2-3,TRBV6-1,NA,NA,CASSEAPSRDTQYF,TGTGCCAGCAGTGAAGCGCCCTCCCGGGATACGCAGTATTTT
TRBJ2-5,TRBV12-5,NA,NA,CASAKGTGQETQYF,TGTGCTAGTGCCAAGGGGACTGGGCAAGAGACCCAGTACTTC
TRBJ2-7,TRBV5-1,TRBD2,NA,CASSLGLVDEQYF,TGCGCCAGCAGCCTAGGACTAGTCGACGAGCAGTACTTC
TRBJ2-3,TRBV27,TRBD1,NA,CASSFGRGYGTDTQYF,TGTGCCAGCAGTTTCGGCAGGGGGTATGGTACAGATACGCAGTATTTT
TRBJ2-3,TRBV4-1,NA,NA,CASSLFFQGGADTQYF,TGCGCCAGCAGCCTTTTCTTTCAGGGGGGCGCAGATACGCAGTATTTT
TRBJ1-1,TRBV5-1,TRBD1,NA,CASSFEGAGLSEAFF,TGCGCCAGCAGCTTCGAGGGGGCTGGGTTAAGTGAAGCTTTCTTT
TRBJ2-3,TRBV5-1,TRBD2,NA,CASSSGLAGDTQYF,TGCGCCAGCAGCTCCGGACTAGCGGGAGATACGCAGTATTTT
TRBJ2-3,TRBV18,NA,NA,CASSYSSPSTDTQYF,TGTGCCAGCTCCTACAGTTCCCCTAGCACAGATACGCAGTATTTT
TRBJ1-4,TRBV7-9,TRBD1,NA,CASSPRQGENEKLFF,TGTGCCAGCAGCCCGAGACAGGGGGAGAATGAAAAACTGTTTTTT
TRBJ2-5,TRBV6-1,TRBD2,NA,CASRAGTSGKKTQYF,TGTGCCAGCAGAGCAGGGACTAGCGGGAAGAAGACCCAGTACTTC
TRBJ1-5,TRBV6-5,TRBD1,NA,CASSRRQGNQPQHF,TGTGCCAGCAGTCGACGACAGGGGAATCAGCCCCAGCATTTT
TRBJ2-7,TRBV6-4,TRBD2,NA,CASSDSTASGSGYEQYF,TGTGCCAGCAGTGACTCGACGGCTAGCGGGAGCGGGTACGAGCAGTACTTC
TRBJ2-7,TRBV7-2,TRBD2,once,CASSPAGTSGTYEQYF,TGTGCCAGCAGCCCCGCCGGGACTAGCGGGACATACGAGCAGTACTTC
TRBJ2-5,TRBV19,NA,NA,CASSMNSQETQYF,TGTGCCAGTAGTATGAACAGCCAAGAGACCCAGTACTTC
TRBJ1-2,TRBV6-1,NA,NA,CASSEADGSGYGYTF,TGTGCCAGCAGTGAAGCGGACGGGAGTGGCTATGGCTACACCTTC
TRBJ1-1,TRBV2,NA,NA,CASGTDQNTEAFF,TGTGCCAGCGGCACAGACCAGAACACTGAAGCTTTCTTT
TRBJ2-4,TRBV28,NA,NA,CASSSWRPSPIAKNIQYF,TGTGCCAGCAGTTCCTGGCGGCCCAGTCCGATAGCCAAAAACATTCAGTACTTC
TRBJ2-2,TRBV28,NA,NA,CASQGSITGELFF,TGTGCCAGCCAAGGTAGCATTACCGGGGAGCTGTTTTTT
TRBJ2-1,TRBV7-3,TRBD2,NA,CASSLGLAGEGHQFF,TGTGCCAGCAGCCTCGGACTAGCGGGAGAGGGGCATCAGTTCTTC
TRBJ2-1,TRBV28,TRBD2,NA,CASRGLAGAPSYNEQFF,TGTGCCAGCAGAGGCCTAGCGGGAGCCCCCTCCTACAATGAGCAGTTCTTC
TRBJ2-7,TRBV28,NA,NA,CASSLPTGGPSSYEQYF,TGTGCCAGCAGTCTACCGACCGGAGGCCCTAGCTCCTACGAGCAGTACTTC
TRBJ1-3,TRBV7-3,NA,NA,CASSPFVGGTIYF,TGTGCCAGCAGCCCCTTTGTCGGCGGCACCATATATTTT
TRBJ1-2,TRBV10-3,NA,few,CAIRGEGFYGYTF,TGTGCCATCAGGGGGGAGGGGTTTTATGGCTACACCTTC
TRBJ2-7,TRBV5-1,NA,NA,CASSLGTASYEQYF,TGCGCCAGCAGCTTGGGGACAGCATCCTACGAGCAGTACTTC
TRBJ2-1,TRBV4-2,NA,few,CASSRGESYNEQFF,TGTGCCAGCAGCCGGGGGGAGAGCTACAATGAGCAGTTCTTC
TRBJ2-7,TRBV6-5,NA,NA,CASTRPEGYEQYF,TGTGCCAGCACCCGCCCTGAGGGTTACGAGCAGTACTTC
TRBJ2-3,TRBV5-1,NA,NA,CASSLAVTDTQYF,TGCGCCAGCAGCTTGGCTGTCACAGATACGCAGTATTTT
TRBJ1-5,TRBV6-5,TRBD1,once,CASSSRDRQQPQHF,TGTGCCAGCAGTTCCCGGGACAGGCAACAGCCCCAGCATTTT
TRBJ2-1,TRBV12-5,TRBD1,NA,CASAKQGSGHNEQFF,TGTGCTAGTGCCAAACAGGGGTCTGGACACAATGAGCAGTTCTTC
TRBJ1-1,TRBV5-6,NA,NA,CASSLIGPEGVQEAFF,TGTGCCAGCAGCTTGATTGGTCCGGAGGGCGTTCAAGAAGCTTTCTTT
TRBJ2-7,TRBV11-3,TRBD2,few,CASSLNSGTAYEQYF,TGTGCCAGCAGCTTAAACAGCGGGACCGCCTACGAGCAGTACTTC